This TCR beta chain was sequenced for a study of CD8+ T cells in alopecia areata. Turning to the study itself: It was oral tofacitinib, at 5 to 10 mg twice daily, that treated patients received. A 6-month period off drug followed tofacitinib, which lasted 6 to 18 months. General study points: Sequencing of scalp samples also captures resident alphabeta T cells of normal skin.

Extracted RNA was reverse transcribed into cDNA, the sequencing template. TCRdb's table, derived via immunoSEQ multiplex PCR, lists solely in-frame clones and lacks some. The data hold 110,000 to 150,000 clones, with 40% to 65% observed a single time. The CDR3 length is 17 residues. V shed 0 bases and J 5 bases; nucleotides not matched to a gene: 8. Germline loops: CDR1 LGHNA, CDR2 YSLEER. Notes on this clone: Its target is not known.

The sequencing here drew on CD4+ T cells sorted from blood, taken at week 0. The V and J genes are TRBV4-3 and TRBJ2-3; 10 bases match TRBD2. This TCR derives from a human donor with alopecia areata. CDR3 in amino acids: CASSQDVAGGFEDTQYF. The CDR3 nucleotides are TGCGCCAGCAGCCAAGATGTAGCGGGAGGCTTCGAAGATACGCAGTATTTT.